The sequence of this T cell receptor beta chain was determined in a study of OX40 agonist ivuxolimab in advanced cancers. Study summary: While on treatment, patients had intravenous ivuxolimab at 0.01 to 10 mg/kg every 2 weeks. Patients treated during dose escalation were battling hepatocellular carcinoma, melanoma, renal cell or head and neck cancer.

Libraries were prepared by immunoSEQ multiplex PCR; TCRdb keeps only in-frame clonotypes and omits some of them. The table lists roughly 45,000 clones, around 84% of them singletons. A note on this clone: This sample includes further DNA sequences coding for the same CDR3.

Germline CDR1 reads SQVTM; CDR2 reads ANQGSEA. CDR3 length: 11 amino acids. Trimming pared 4 bases from V and 4 bases from J, leaving 5 bases between. The input for sequencing was CD4+ or CD8+ T cells sorted from blood, taken in a trial of the OX40 agonist ivuxolimab. The chain employs TRBV29-1 and TRBJ2-1; D unclear. This TCR came from an adult with an advanced solid tumor such as melanoma, head and neck, liver or kidney cancer. CDR3 DNA: TGCAGCGTTGGGGGTTACAATGAGCAGTTCTTC. It codes for CSVGGYNEQFF.